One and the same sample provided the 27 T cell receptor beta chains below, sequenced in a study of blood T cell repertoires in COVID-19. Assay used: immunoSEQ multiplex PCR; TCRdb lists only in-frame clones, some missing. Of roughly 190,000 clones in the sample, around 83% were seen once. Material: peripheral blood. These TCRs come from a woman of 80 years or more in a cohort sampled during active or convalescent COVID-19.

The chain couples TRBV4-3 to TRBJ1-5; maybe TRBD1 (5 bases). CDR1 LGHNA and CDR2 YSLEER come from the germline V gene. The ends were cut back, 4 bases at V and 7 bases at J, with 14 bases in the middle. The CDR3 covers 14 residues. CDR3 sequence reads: CASSPNPGVQPQHF. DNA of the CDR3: TGCGCCAGCAGCCCAAATCCGGGGGTCCAGCCCCAGCATTTT.

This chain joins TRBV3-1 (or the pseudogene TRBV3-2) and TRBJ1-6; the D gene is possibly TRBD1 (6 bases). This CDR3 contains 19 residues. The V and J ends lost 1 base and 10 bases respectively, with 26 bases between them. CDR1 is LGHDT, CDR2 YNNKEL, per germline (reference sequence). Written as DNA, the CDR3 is TGTGCCAGCAGCCAAGGCGGCAGGGGAACCCTCGGTAGAACCTCACCCCTCCACTTT. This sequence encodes CASSQGGRGTLGRTSPLHF.

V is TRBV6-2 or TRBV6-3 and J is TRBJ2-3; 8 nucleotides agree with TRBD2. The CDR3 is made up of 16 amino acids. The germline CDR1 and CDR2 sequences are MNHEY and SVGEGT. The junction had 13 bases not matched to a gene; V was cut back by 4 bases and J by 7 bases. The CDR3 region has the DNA TGTGCCAGCAGTTCAGCCGGGACTAGAGGCTCGAATACGCAGTATTTT. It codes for CASSSAGTRGSNTQYF.

This CDR3 is CASSFRHVGNQPQHF. The DNA for the CDR3 is TGTGCCAGCAGCTTTAGACACGTGGGCAATCAGCCCCAGCATTTT. This chain joins TRBV7-2 and TRBJ1-5; D not resolved. Trimming removed 3 bases at V and 2 bases at J, with 11 bases between. In germline, CDR1 is SGHTA, CDR2 FQGNSA. This CDR3 is 15 amino acids long.

The CDR3 spells CASSLSASGSVTGELFF. The CDR3 coding sequence is TGTGCCAGCAGTTTATCTGCTAGCGGGAGTGTCACCGGGGAGCTGTTTTTT. V is TRBV27 and J is TRBJ2-2, with TRBD2 identical over 10 bases. In germline, CDR1 is MNHEY, CDR2 SMNVEV (reference sequence). The V gene end was trimmed by 0 bases and the J gene end by 4 bases; junction bases not matched to a gene: 5. CDR3 size: 17 residues.

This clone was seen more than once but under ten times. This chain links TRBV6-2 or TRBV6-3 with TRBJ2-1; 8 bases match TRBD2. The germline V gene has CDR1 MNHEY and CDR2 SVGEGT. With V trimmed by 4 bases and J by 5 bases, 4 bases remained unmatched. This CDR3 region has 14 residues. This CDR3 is CASSSELADNEQFF. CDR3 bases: TGTGCCAGCAGTTCCGAACTAGCGGACAATGAGCAGTTCTTC.

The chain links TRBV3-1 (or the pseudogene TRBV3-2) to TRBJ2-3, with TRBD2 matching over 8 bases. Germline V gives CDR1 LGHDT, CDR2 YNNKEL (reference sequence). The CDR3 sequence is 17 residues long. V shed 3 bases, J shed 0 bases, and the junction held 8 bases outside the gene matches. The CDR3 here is CASSHPHTSGSTDTQYF. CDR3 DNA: TGTGCCAGCAGCCATCCCCACACTAGCGGTAGCACAGATACGCAGTATTTT.

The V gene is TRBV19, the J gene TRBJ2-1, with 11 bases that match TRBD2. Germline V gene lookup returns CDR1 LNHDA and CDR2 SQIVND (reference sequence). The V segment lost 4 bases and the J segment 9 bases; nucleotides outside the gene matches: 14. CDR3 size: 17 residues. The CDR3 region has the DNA TGTGCCAGTAGTACTTTGAATGGAGTAGCGGGAGGGGGTGAGCAGTTCTTC. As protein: CASSTLNGVAGGGEQFF.

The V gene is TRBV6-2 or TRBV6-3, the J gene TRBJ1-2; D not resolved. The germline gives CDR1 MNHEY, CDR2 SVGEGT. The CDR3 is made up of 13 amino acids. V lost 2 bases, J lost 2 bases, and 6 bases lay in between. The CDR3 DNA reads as TGTGCCAGCAGTTACGCGGAAAACTATGGCTACACCTTC. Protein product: CASSYAENYGYTF.

DNA of the CDR3: TGTGCCAGCAGATCGCCACTGCCCCCCGGTAATTCACCCCTCCACTTT. Protein sequence: CASRSPLPPGNSPLHF. The rearrangement uses TRBV28 and TRBJ1-6; D ambiguous. This CDR3 comprises 16 residues. Germline lookup yields CDR1 MDHEN and CDR2 SYDVKM. The V end was cut by 6 bases, the J end by 6 bases, with 18 bases between.

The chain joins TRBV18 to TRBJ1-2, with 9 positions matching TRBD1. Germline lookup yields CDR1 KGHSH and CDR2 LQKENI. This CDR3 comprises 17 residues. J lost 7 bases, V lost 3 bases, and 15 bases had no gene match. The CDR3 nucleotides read TGTGCCAGCTCACCGACAGCCCAGGGACAGGGTATGGGTGGCTACACCTTC. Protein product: CASSPTAQGQGMGGYTF.

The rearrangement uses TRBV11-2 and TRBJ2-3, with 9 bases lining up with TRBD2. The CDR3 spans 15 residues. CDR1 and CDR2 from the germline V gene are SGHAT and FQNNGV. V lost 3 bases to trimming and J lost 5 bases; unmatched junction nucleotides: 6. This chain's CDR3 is CASSFSGRTEDTQYF. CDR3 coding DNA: TGTGCCAGCAGCTTTAGCGGGAGAACAGAAGATACGCAGTATTTT.

The CDR3 reads CATSDRTRDSEAFF. The CDR3 DNA reads as TGTGCCACCAGTGATCGCACCCGGGACAGTGAAGCTTTCTTT. The chain couples TRBV24-1 to TRBJ1-1, with TRBD1 identical over 7 bases. The junction had 7 bases not matched to a gene; V was cut back by 3 bases and J by 7 bases. Germline assignment: CDR1 KGHDR and CDR2 SFDVKD. CDR3 length: 14 residues.

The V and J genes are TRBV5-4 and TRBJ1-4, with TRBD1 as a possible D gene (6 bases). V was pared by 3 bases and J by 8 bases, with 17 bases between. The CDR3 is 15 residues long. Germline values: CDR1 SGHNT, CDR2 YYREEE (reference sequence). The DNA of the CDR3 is TGTGCCAGCAGCTACAGGGATGCCAGAGGGGAAAAACTGTTTTTT. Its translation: CASSYRDARGEKLFF.

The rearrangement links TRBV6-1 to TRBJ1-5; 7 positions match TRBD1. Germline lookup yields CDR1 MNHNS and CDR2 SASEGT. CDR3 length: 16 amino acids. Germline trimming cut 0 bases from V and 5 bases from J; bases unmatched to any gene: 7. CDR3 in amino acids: CASSEAIGQGDQPQHF. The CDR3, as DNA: TGTGCCAGCAGTGAAGCTATTGGGCAGGGGGATCAGCCCCAGCATTTT.

Written as DNA, the CDR3 is TGCGCCAGCAGCGTTGACAGGGCTGGAAACACCATATATTTT. Translating it yields CASSVDRAGNTIYF. This sequence joins TRBV10-1 and TRBJ1-3; 7 bases are shared with TRBD1. Trimming removed 6 bases from V and 2 bases from J; junction bases left unmatched: 4. This CDR3 has 14 amino acids. CDR1 and CDR2 (germline): WNHNN, SYGVQD (reference sequence).

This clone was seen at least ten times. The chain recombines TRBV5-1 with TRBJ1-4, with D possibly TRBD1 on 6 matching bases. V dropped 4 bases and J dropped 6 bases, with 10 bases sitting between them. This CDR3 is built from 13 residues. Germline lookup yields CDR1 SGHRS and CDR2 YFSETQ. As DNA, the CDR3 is TGCGCCAGCAGCCCCCGACAGGATGAAAAACTGTTTTTT. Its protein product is CASSPRQDEKLFF. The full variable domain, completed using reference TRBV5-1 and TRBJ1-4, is KAGVTQTPRYLIKTRGQQVTLSCSPISGHRSVSWYQQTPGQGLQFLFEYFSETQRNKGNFPGRFSGRQFSNSRSEMNVSTLELGDSALYLCASSPRQDEKLFFGSGTQLSVL.

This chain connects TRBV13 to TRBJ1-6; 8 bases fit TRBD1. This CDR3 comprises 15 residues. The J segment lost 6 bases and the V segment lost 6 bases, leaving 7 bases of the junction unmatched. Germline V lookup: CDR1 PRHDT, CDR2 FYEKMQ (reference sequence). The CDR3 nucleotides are TGTGCCAGCAGTCCCGACAGGGGAACTAATTCACCCCTCCACTTT. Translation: CASSPDRGTNSPLHF.

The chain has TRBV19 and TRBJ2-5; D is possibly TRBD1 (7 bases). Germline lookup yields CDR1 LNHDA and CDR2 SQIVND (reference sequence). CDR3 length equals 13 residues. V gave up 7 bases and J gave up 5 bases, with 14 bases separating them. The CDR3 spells CASNQGGAETQYF. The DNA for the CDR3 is TGTGCCAGTAATCAGGGGGGAGCGGAGACCCAGTACTTC.

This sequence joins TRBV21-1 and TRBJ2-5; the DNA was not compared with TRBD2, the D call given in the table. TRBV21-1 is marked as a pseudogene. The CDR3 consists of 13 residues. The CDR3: CARPGEVGETQYF. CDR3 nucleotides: TGTGCCAGGCCGGGAGAGGTGGGAGAGACCCAGTACTTC.

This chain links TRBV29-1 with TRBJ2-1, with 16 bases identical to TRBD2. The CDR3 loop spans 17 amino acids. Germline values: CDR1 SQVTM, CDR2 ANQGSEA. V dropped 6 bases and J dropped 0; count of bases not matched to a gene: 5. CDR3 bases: TGCAGCGTAGCGGGACTAGCGGGAGGGGGCTCCTACAATGAGCAGTTCTTC. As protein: CSVAGLAGGGSYNEQFF.

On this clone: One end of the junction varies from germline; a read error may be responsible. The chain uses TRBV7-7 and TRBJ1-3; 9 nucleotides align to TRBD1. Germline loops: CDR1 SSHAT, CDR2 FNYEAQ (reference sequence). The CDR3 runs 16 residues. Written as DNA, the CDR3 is TGTGCTAGCAGCCTCGGACAGGGGTCCTCTGGAAACACCATATATTTT. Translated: CASSLGQGSSGNTIYF.

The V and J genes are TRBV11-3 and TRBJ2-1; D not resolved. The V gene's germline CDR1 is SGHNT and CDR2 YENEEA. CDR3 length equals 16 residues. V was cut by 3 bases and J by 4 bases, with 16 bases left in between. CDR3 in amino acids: CASSFITTSTYNEQFF. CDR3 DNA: TGTGCCAGCAGCTTCATAACCACATCCACGTACAATGAGCAGTTCTTC.

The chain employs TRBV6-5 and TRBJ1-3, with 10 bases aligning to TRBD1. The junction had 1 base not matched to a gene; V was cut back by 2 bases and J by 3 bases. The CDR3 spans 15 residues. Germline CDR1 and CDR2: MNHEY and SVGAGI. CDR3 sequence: CASSYGTGVGNTIYF. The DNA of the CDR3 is TGTGCCAGCAGTTACGGGACAGGGGTTGGAAACACCATATATTTT.

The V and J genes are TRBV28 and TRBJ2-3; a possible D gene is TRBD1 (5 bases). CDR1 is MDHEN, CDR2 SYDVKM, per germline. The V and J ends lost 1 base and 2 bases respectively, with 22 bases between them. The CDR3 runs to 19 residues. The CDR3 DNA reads TGTGCCAGCAGTTTATCGCGTTGGGGCCTCGGGCCATCCACAGATACGCAGTATTTT. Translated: CASSLSRWGLGPSTDTQYF.

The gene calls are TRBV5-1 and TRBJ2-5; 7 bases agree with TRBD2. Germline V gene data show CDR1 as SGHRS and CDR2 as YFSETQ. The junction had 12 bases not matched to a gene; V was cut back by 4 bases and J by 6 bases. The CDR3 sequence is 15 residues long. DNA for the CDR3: TGCGCCAGCAGCCCGGGAGGACTCCCGGTAAAGACCCAGTACTTC. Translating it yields CASSPGGLPVKTQYF.

The CDR3 region is CASSVDVQGAGGYTF. The CDR3 nucleotides read TGTGCCAGCAGCGTAGATGTACAGGGGGCCGGTGGCTACACCTTC. The chain links TRBV9 to TRBJ1-2; 9 bases match TRBD1. CDR1 is SGDLS and CDR2 is YYNGEE in the germline V gene. The ends lost 0 bases at V and 7 bases at J; junction bases unmatched: 7. The CDR3 is made up of 15 amino acids.